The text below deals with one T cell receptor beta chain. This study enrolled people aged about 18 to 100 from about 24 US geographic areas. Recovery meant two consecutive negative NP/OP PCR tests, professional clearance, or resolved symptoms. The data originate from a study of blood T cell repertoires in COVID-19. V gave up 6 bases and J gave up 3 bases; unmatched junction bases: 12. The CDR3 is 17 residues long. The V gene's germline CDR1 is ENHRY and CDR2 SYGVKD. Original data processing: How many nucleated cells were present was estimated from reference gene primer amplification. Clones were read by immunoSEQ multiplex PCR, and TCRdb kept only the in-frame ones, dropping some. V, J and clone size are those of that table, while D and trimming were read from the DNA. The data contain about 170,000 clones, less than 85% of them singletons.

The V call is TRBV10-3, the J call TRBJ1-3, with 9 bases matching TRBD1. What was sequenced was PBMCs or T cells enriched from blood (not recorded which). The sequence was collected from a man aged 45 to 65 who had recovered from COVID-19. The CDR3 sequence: CAISPGTGKEGGNTIYF. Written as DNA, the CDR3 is TGTGCCATCAGCCCTGGGACAGGGAAAGAAGGTGGAAACACCATATATTTT.